This T cell receptor beta chain emerged from a study of cytomegalovirus exposure and HLA in healthy donors (dated by TCRdb to 2017 to 2019). In terms of the full investigation: In an earlier analysis of under 600 of the donors, under 300 Gb of sequence data and 117 million unique TCR beta sequences from about 190 million T cells were reported. The number of donors typed differed by locus, with roughly 629-640 for A, B, C, DRB1 and DQB1, 522 for DQA1, under 610 for DPA1, and around 450 for DPB1. Among about 370 genotyped donors of the cohort, an average of roughly 230,000 unique TCR beta nucleotide sequences was sequenced per donor, of which roughly 17% were non-productive. An earlier analysis of approximately 640 of the donors applied high-throughput TCR beta sequencing to assess whether each TCR beta V gene segment acted as functional or pseudogenic. An early release covering just under 650 HLA-typed donors comprised approximately 290 gigabases of sequencing data and tens of millions of unique TCR sequences. Rather than using new phenotypic data, the later analysis identified candidate immune exposures from TCR beta sequences and from how often those sequences occurred across donors. All discovery cohort repertoires had been generated using a single sequencing platform. Both class I and class II loci were covered by HLA typing, at four-digit resolution. To predict cytomegalovirus infection status, the study brought together high-throughput TCR immunosequencing, statistical association of individual TCRs with disease status, and machine learning. In a later analysis, previously published TCR beta repertoires from some 640 donors were re-analyzed and high-resolution HLA genotyping was added so that TCR occurrence patterns could be studied. The T cell repertoires of several hundred subjects were profiled by immunosequencing and related to cytomegalovirus serostatus. Along with the 666-subject first cohort, a separate validation cohort of over a hundred different subjects was used. The aim of the study was to test whether cataloging public T cell receptors could identify signatures of past pathogen exposure. Donor age, sex, ethnicity and CMV serostatus were compiled together with the repertoire data. Of the approximately 400 genotyped donors, about 84% fell in the genetic ancestry cluster associated with self-reported Caucasian donors. Genome-wide SNP genotypes for about 65% of the 666 donors were used in a later genetic analysis, which treated that subset as a discovery cohort. A handful of DR-DQ haplotypes were treated as single units for association and clustering because of strong linkage in the cohort. Study-level results and caveats: In a later analysis, HLA-associated TCR beta chains were found to be more clonally expanded and to have lower generation probabilities than equally common non-associated chains. A further reported finding was that TCR beta sequences accurately predicted the HLA-A and HLA-B alleles for most subjects in the first cohort. An association between a missense DCLRE1C variant and V-gene and J-gene trimming of TCR beta chains was found in a later genetic analysis and replicated in an independent cohort. The only immune exposure information available for the cohort was CMV serostatus. Because HLA typing was unavailable for some donors at each locus, only the typed subset was used in association tests. Strong co-occurrence of HLA alleles, especially DR and DQ, made assigning TCR associations to individual alleles difficult. Some IMGT-functional V segments, including TRBV6-2 and TRBV6-3, could not be told apart with the 87-base-pair reads, so those segments were excluded. It was suggested by the authors that the approach could potentially be generalized to other disease states and immunological phenotypes. Roughly uniform sequencing depth across donors was assumed in presence/absence analyses, although this assumption may not hold. Correlated functional status among segregating V segments might reflect linkage disequilibrium, but an unknown experimental factor could not be ruled out. Three of the identified cytomegalovirus-associated TCR beta chains were confirmed in vitro to be specific for cytomegalovirus antigens. A later analysis found that TCR association rates varied across HLA loci, with DRB1 alleles showing the most associated TCRs and HLA-C alleles the fewest. Across donors, most TCR sequences were observed very rarely, whereas some public TCRs were present in many individuals. The cohort was sequenced for TCR beta chains only, and without alpha or paired-chain data the features that could be detected were limited. The sequencing pipeline was judged likely to have produced a cluster of highly shared sequence variants as a technical artifact. In the study, 164 TCR beta chains were listed as associated with cytomegalovirus. Most CMV-associated TCR beta chains appeared to be HLA-restricted in a later analysis, and the HLA associations seemed to be driven largely by CMV exposure. According to a later analysis, parvovirus B19, influenza, CMV and Epstein-Barr virus appeared linked to several top co-occurrence clusters. The classifier was reported to diagnose cytomegalovirus status with high specificity and sensitivity in both the original and validation cohorts. A later analysis associated about 17,000 TCR beta sequences with specific HLA alleles at a false discovery rate of 0.05. Approximately 16 rarely observed V segments, including chromosome 9 orphons, were excluded from the earlier analysis of just under 600 of the donors because counts were too low. Compared with the roughly 670-donor mean, donors in an Asian-associated ancestry cluster had fewer N-insertions in productive TCRs, according to a later genetic analysis. In an earlier analysis of more than 450 of the donors, most TCR beta V segments were observed in productive rearrangements about 87% or about 30% of the time, broadly matching IMGT annotations.

The library was produced with the immunoSEQ multiplex PCR assay. For the multiplex PCR, a mixture combining 60 forward primers for TCR Vbeta segments and 13 reverse primers for TCR Jbeta segments was used. A multiplex PCR assay on genomic DNA amplified the CDR3 region of rearranged TCR beta genes. Amplified TCR beta libraries were sequenced as 87-base-pair reads on the Illumina HiSeq System. The source study handled its data this way. A later analysis tallied 80 million to 95 million unique TCR beta chains across the 640 or so repertoires, and roughly 11 million of those chains were shared by two or more donors. To remove PCR and sequencing errors, raw reads were error-corrected and collapsed into unique sequences using a nearest-neighbor algorithm that merged closely related sequences. To assign V, D and J gene segments, CDR3 sequences were aligned to IMGT reference sequences. For a sequence to be retained, a match of at least six nucleotides to both a V gene segment and a J gene segment was required. A rearrangement was called productive if the CDR3 had no stop codons and remained in frame with V and J, and every other rearrangement was called non-productive. CDR3 was defined according to IMGT convention as the region running from the second conserved V-encoded cysteine to the conserved J-encoded phenylalanine. Sequences without an unambiguous match to a single V gene segment were excluded from the earlier analysis of 587 of the donors. In an earlier analysis of some 590 of the donors, a V segment was called functional when productive rearrangements were above 56.7%, and segregating when the standard deviation between donors exceeded 5%. A statistical classification framework was built to diagnose cytomegalovirus status from the catalog of TCR beta chain sequences. In a later analysis, V and J genes were assigned by comparing TCR nucleotide sequences against IMGT/GENE-DB human TR gene sequences. A later analysis assigned CDR3 sequences and most-parsimonious VDJ recombination scenarios with the TCRdist pipeline. A later analysis defined each TCR beta chain by its CDR3 amino acid sequence plus V-gene family, and excluded reads lacking a unique V-gene family. To address suspected cross-contamination and a sequencing artifact, a later analysis removed approximately 590 highly shared, low-generation-probability nucleotide sequences. In a later analysis, a clonal expansion index for each public chain was calculated from normalized within-repertoire ranks of inferred template counts. A later analysis computed generation probabilities with a VDJ recombination model fitted to out-of-frame rearrangements, and checked the results against IGoR. In a later analysis, TCR-TCR, TCR-HLA and TCR-CMV co-occurrence was scored with hypergeometric tests, and a repertoire-size bias correction was applied to TCR pairs. To estimate false discovery rates, a later analysis permuted the HLA or CMV assignments 20 times. In a later analysis, co-occurring TCRs were grouped using DBSCAN, with TCRdist sequence similarity added in when clustering inside HLA-allele-positive subsets. For co-occurrence clustering, repertoires with fewer than 30,000 or more than 120,000 public chains were excluded, along with four to six repertoires with anomalous nucleotide sharing. In its TCRdb copy, this immuneACCESS table keeps in-frame sequences only and misses some clones. Where compared with another copy, unresolved V genes explain less than half of these, and the others have no known cause. The V and J calls and the clone size are those of that table, but D and trimming were determined from the DNA. For this sample the table gives some 150,000 clones, of which around three quarters were detected only once. Approximately 1.6% of the sample rests with the top ten.

The CDR3 measures 18 amino acids from cysteine to phenylalanine. The DNA shown is the 54-base CDR3, in frame from base 1. From the germline V gene, CDR1 is ENHRY and CDR2 is SYGVKD. The V end loses 3 bases and the J end loses 0 bases, and a stretch of 21 bases separates them. The cohort consisted of 650 to 700 healthy bone marrow donors. At the time of sampling, every cohort member was nominally healthy, though immune exposures that went unrecorded were likely present. The donor tested CMV seronegative and was one of the 352 seronegative cohort members. A peripheral blood sample was collected from each donor, and TCR beta sequencing was performed on peripheral blood mononuclear cells. The Qiagen DNeasy Blood Extraction Kit was used to extract genomic DNA from the blood cell samples. About this clone: The specificity of this receptor is unknown. No base quality values were provided; no much bigger clone lies one nucleotide off.

This chain joins TRBV10-3 to TRBJ2-7; a tentative D call is TRBD2 (6 bases match). Sequencing used PBMCs. This clonotype originated in a middle-aged woman in good health and CMV-seronegative. The sequenced DNA is TGTGCCATCAGTGATGCTATTGGTGGGGCGGGGAACTCCTACGAGCAGTACTTC. Its translation is CAISDAIGGAGNSYEQYF.